This T cell receptor beta chain is from a study of OX40 agonist ivuxolimab in advanced cancers. For the study at large: Clinicians treated patients with ivuxolimab, an agonistic anti-OX40 (CD134) antibody.

In regard to this clone: The antigen remains undetermined.

The study, taken as a whole, reports: More expanded clones were found, on average, in CD8+ than in CD4+ T cells. With doses of 0.1-3.0 mg/kg, partial responders showed among the lowest clonal expansion.

Sequenced by immunoSEQ multiplex PCR; TCRdb stores in-frame clones only, minus some. The data contain 45,000 to 50,000 clones, 70% to 80% of them singletons. Autoimmune disease history or systemic immunosuppression disqualified patients. The TCR was taken from an adult with an advanced solid tumor such as melanoma, head and neck, liver or kidney cancer. Sequencing used CD4+ or CD8+ T cells sorted from blood, obtained in a trial of the OX40 agonist ivuxolimab.

The CDR3 coding sequence is TGTGCCAGCAACACGGGACTAGCGGGAATGAGCACAGATACGCAGTATTTT. Translated: CASNTGLAGMSTDTQYF. The gene calls are TRBV7-8 and TRBJ2-3, with 13 bases matching TRBD2. Germline-derived CDR1 and CDR2 are SGHVS and FQNEAQ. V lost 7 bases to trimming and J lost 0 bases; unmatched junction nucleotides: 7. The CDR3 loop spans 17 amino acids.